This T cell receptor (beta chain) is from a study of glioma-infiltrating T cells after dendritic cell vaccination. Study in general: Autologous tumor lysate-pulsed dendritic cell vaccination was given between about 2002 and 2012.

Comment on this clone: The antigen is undetermined.

The study's findings and limits: Patients with more pretreatment TILs had longer time to progression and survival. Few patients contributed both blood and tumor specimens.

Method: immunoSEQ multiplex PCR; TCRdb's copy keeps in-frame clones and lacks some. The profile covers about 92,000 clones, with approximately 84% appearing a single time and 15% to 19% taken by the ten largest. V was clipped by 5 bases and J by 1 base, with 10 bases between them. Looked up from germline, CDR1 is MRHNA and CDR2 is SNTAGT. This CDR3 comprises 14 residues. The receptor was isolated from a human donor with glioblastoma. The input for sequencing was blood, taken before dendritic cell vaccination. The chain employs TRBV6-4 and TRBJ2-3; D may be TRBD2 (6 bases). CDR3 in DNA: TGTGCCAGCAGTCTGGGCGGGGGCACAGATACGCAGTATTTT. It codes for CASSLGGGTDTQYF.